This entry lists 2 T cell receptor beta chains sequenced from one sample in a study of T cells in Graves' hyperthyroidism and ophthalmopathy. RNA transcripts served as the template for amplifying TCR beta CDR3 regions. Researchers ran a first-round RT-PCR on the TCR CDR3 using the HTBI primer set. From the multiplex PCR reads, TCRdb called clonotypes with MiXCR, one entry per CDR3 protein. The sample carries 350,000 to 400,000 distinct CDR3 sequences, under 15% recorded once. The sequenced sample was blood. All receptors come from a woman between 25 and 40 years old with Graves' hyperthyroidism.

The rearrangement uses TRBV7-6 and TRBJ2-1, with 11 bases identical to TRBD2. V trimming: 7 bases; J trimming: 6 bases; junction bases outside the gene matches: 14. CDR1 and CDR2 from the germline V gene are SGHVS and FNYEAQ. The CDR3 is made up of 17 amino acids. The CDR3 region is CASTQGLAGGNLNEQFF. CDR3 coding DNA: TGTGCCAGCACCCAAGGTCTAGCGGGAGGAAACCTCAATGAGCAGTTCTTC.

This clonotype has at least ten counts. CDR3 amino acids: CASSERGSTDTQYF. In DNA form, the CDR3 reads TGTGCCAGCAGTGAAAGGGGGAGCACAGATACGCAGTATTTT. The genes are TRBV2 and TRBJ2-3; D perhaps matches TRBD1 (6 bases). The V end was cut by 2 bases, the J end by 0 bases, with 6 bases between. Per germline, CDR1 SNHLY and CDR2 FYNNEI. The CDR3 length is 14 residues. The entire variable domain, with the rest obtained from reference TRBV2 and TRBJ2-3, is as follows: EPEVTQTPSHQVTQMGQEVILRCVPISNHLYFYWYRQILGQKVEFLVSFYNNEISEKSEIFDDQFSVERPDGSNFTLKIRSTKLEDSAMYFCASSERGSTDTQYFGPGTRLTVL.